The 24 T cell receptor beta chains below all came from one sample that was sequenced in a study of memory CD4+ T cells and cytomegalovirus serostatus. Single viable CD3+CD4+CD8-CD45RO+ cells were sorted as the memory CD4+ T cells. Clones were sequenced by immunoSEQ multiplex PCR, and TCRdb holds only the in-frame ones, with some missing. The sample consists of 45,000 to 65,000 clones, around 80% of them appearing once. The sample was memory CD4+ T cells from blood. Receptors originate from an adult in good health and CMV-seropositive.

The chain uses TRBV30 and TRBJ2-3; no clear D. V was trimmed by 0 bases and J by 6 bases, leaving 10 bases between them. Per germline, CDR1 GTSNPN and CDR2 SVGIG (reference sequence). The CDR3 runs 13 residues. The CDR3 sequence is CAWSVRQSDTQYF. Written as DNA, the CDR3 is TGTGCCTGGAGTGTTCGCCAAAGCGATACGCAGTATTTT.

The chain employs TRBV27 and TRBJ1-4; TRBD1 aligns across 7 bases. Germline loops: CDR1 MNHEY, CDR2 SMNVEV (reference sequence). Trimming cost V 5 bases and J 2 bases; bases outside gene matches: 8. This CDR3 spans 16 amino acids. Written as DNA, the CDR3 is TGTGCCAGCAGTGGATCGACAGGGAGGACTAATGAAAAACTGTTTTTT. The encoded protein is CASSGSTGRTNEKLFF.

The chain recombines TRBV28 with TRBJ1-5; a weak D match, TRBD1 (5 bases). The CDR3 extends over 17 amino acids. Germline CDR1 reads MDHEN; CDR2 reads SYDVKM. V lost 10 bases to trimming and J lost 0 bases, with 22 bases between them. CDR3 loop: CATVGGYRSNSNQPQHF. CDR3 nucleotide sequence: TGTGCCACCGTAGGTGGGTACAGGAGCAATAGCAATCAGCCCCAGCATTTT.

The chain recombines TRBV2 with TRBJ1-5; no clear D gene. CDR1 is SNHLY and CDR2 is FYNNEI in the germline V gene. Trimming cost V 4 bases and J 4 bases, with 11 bases left between them. The CDR3 extends over 14 amino acids. This chain's CDR3 is CASSGYRGNQPQHF. The CDR3 DNA reads as TGTGCCAGCAGTGGGTATCGGGGTAATCAGCCCCAGCATTTT.

This clone was observed a handful of times. The chain combines TRBV28 with TRBJ2-5; tentatively, D is TRBD1 (5 bases). This CDR3 comprises 18 residues. CDR1 is MDHEN, CDR2 SYDVKM, per germline. The V gene lost 2 bases and the J gene lost 0 bases, with 19 bases spanning the gap. The CDR3 spells CASSLGASGIGNQETQYF. CDR3 sequence (DNA): TGTGCCAGCAGTTTAGGGGCTAGTGGGATTGGCAACCAAGAGACCCAGTACTTC. Based on the CDR3 plus reference TRBV28 and TRBJ2-5, the full variable domain is DVKVTQSSRYLVKRTGEKVFLECVQDMDHENMFWYRQDPGLGLRLIYFSYDVKMKEKGDIPEGYSVSREKKERFSLILESASTNQTSMYLCASSLGASGIGNQETQYFGPGTRLLVL.

The gene calls are TRBV7-3 and TRBJ1-1, with TRBD1 as a possible D gene (6 bases). Germline V lookup: CDR1 SGHTA, CDR2 FQGTGA. This CDR3 is built from 12 residues. V shed 1 base and J shed 7 bases, with 7 bases lying between them. In DNA form, the CDR3 reads TGTGCCAGCAGCTTAAAGGGGGGTGAAGCTTTCTTT. Translated, it gives CASSLKGGEAFF.

The V gene is TRBV30, the J gene TRBJ1-2; D unclear. This CDR3 comprises 11 residues. The V end was cut by 2 bases, the J end by 6 bases, with 7 bases between. Germline assignment: CDR1 GTSNPN and CDR2 SVGIG (reference sequence). CDR3 bases: TGTGCCTGGAGTCCGGGGAATGGCTACACCTTC. As protein: CAWSPGNGYTF. Combining the CDR3 with reference TRBV30 and TRBJ1-2 gives the whole variable domain SQTIHQWPATLVQPVGSPLSLECTVEGTSNPNLYWYRQAAGRGLQLLFYSVGIGQISSEVPQNLSASRPQDRQFILSSKKLLLSDSGFYLCAWSPGNGYTFGSGTRLTVV.

The chain couples TRBV10-3 to TRBJ1-5, with D uncertain. The germline gives CDR1 ENHRY, CDR2 SYGVKD. This CDR3 comprises 12 residues. The V end was cut by 11 bases, the J end by 4 bases, with 12 bases between. In DNA, the CDR3 is TGTGCCGCACAGAGTCCTAATCAGCCCCAGCATTTT. Amino acids: CAAQSPNQPQHF.

J is TRBJ1-1 and V is TRBV7-2; no clear D gene. Germline lookup yields CDR1 SGHTA and CDR2 FQGNSA. Deletions cut 1 base from V and 1 base from J, with 7 bases between. The CDR3 has 14 residues. The CDR3 bases are TGTGCCAGCAGCTTAGGGCTTGCGAACACTGAAGCTTTCTTT. Protein sequence: CASSLGLANTEAFF. Using reference TRBV7-2 and TRBJ1-1 for the parts outside the CDR3, the full variable domain is GAGVSQSPSNKVTEKGKDVELRCDPISGHTALYWYRQSLGQGLEFLIYFQGNSAPDKSGLPSDRFSAERTGGSVSTLTIQRTQQEDSAVYLCASSLGLANTEAFFGQGTRLTVV.

The chain combines TRBV29-1 with TRBJ2-3; D is possibly TRBD1 or TRBD2 (7 bases each). The V and J ends lost 3 bases and 4 bases respectively, with 14 bases between them. This CDR3 region has 14 residues. Germline-derived CDR1 and CDR2 are SQVTM and ANQGSEA. CDR3 nucleotide sequence: TGCAGCGTTGACCCCAGGGGGGGTGCAGATACGCAGTATTTT. It yields the protein CSVDPRGGADTQYF.

The chain couples TRBV10-2 to TRBJ2-2, with TRBD2 identical over 12 bases. The germline CDR1 and CDR2 sequences are WSHSY and SAAADI. This CDR3 is 17 amino acids long. The V gene end was trimmed by 10 bases and the J gene end by 4 bases; junction bases not matched to a gene: 13. CDR3 in amino acids: CATTRLAGAKATGELFF. Written as DNA, the CDR3 is TGCGCCACCACCAGACTAGCGGGAGCTAAGGCCACCGGGGAGCTGTTTTTT.

The chain links TRBV28 to TRBJ1-2; D perhaps matches TRBD1 (6 bases). The V end lost 5 bases, the J end lost 6 bases, and 16 bases lay between the germline ends. The length of the CDR3 is 14 residues. Germline-derived CDR1 and CDR2 are MDHEN and SYDVKM. The chain's CDR3 is CASSPRGNGDGYTF. As DNA, the CDR3 is TGTGCCAGCAGTCCCAGGGGTAACGGTGATGGCTACACCTTC.

The chain is built from TRBV5-1 and TRBJ1-1; no reliable D call. Trimming cost V 7 bases and J 0 bases, with 13 bases left between them. Germline V gene sequence: CDR1 SGHRS, CDR2 YFSETQ. This CDR3 comprises 14 residues. CDR3 protein: CASEMGSMNTEAFF. The CDR3 DNA reads as TGCGCCAGCGAGATGGGGAGCATGAACACTGAAGCTTTCTTT.

This clone was observed a handful of times. The chain joins TRBV25-1 to TRBJ2-1; D possibly corresponds to TRBD2 (6 bases). Germline CDR1 and CDR2: MGHDK and SYGVNS. The CDR3 consists of 12 residues. Trimming pared 6 bases from V and 5 bases from J, leaving 8 bases between. This chain's CDR3 is CASRGLDNEQFF. For the CDR3, the DNA is TGTGCCAGCAGGGGACTGGACAATGAGCAGTTCTTC. The entire variable domain, with the rest obtained from reference TRBV25-1 and TRBJ2-1, is as follows: EADIYQTPRYLVIGTGKKITLECSQTMGHDKMYWYQQDPGMELHLIHYSYGVNSTEKGDLSSESTVSRIRTEHFPLTLESARPSHTSQYLCASRGLDNEQFFGPGTRLTVL.

The rearrangement joins TRBV11-2 to TRBJ1-6; D is uncertain. V was pared by 5 bases and J by 5 bases, with 10 bases between. Germline loops: CDR1 SGHAT, CDR2 FQNNGV. The CDR3 totals 14 residues. The CDR3 DNA reads TGTGCCAGCAGCCGAACAGATAATAATTCACCCCTCCACTTT. This encodes CASSRTDNNSPLHF.

J is TRBJ2-5 and V is TRBV10-3; 7 positions agree with TRBD2. V lost 2 bases, J lost 5 bases, and 8 bases stayed unmatched. This CDR3 has 15 residues. Germline V gene sequence: CDR1 ENHRY, CDR2 SYGVKD. The CDR3 here is CAISERGGSGETQYF. The CDR3 DNA sequence: TGTGCCATCAGTGAGAGGGGCGGGAGTGGGGAGACCCAGTACTTC.

This rearrangement joins TRBV7-9 to TRBJ2-3; D remains ambiguous. V dropped 7 bases and J dropped 3 bases, with 8 bases sitting between them. Germline V gene data show CDR1 as SEHNR and CDR2 as FQNEAQ (reference sequence). This CDR3 is built from 12 residues. In DNA, the CDR3 is TGTGCCAGCACTTGGGTGACAGATACGCAGTATTTT. Translation: CASTWVTDTQYF.

V gene TRBV7-2 combines with J gene TRBJ1-2, with D possibly being TRBD1 (6 bases). The CDR3 has 16 residues. Deletions cut 6 bases from V and 1 base from J, with 18 bases between. Germline V gives CDR1 SGHTA, CDR2 FQGNSA. CDR3 bases: TGTGCCAGCAGTTTGAATTTGGGGGCTCGTAACTATGGCTACACCTTC. Encoded protein: CASSLNLGARNYGYTF.

This rearrangement joins TRBV6-1 to TRBJ1-6; no clear D gene. The germline V and J ends were trimmed by 2 bases and 9 bases, with 14 bases remaining between them. The CDR3 spans 15 residues. Germline loops: CDR1 MNHNS, CDR2 SASEGT. CDR3 loop: CASSERRAVISPLHF. The CDR3 DNA sequence: TGTGCCAGCAGTGAACGAAGGGCGGTAATTTCACCCCTCCACTTT.

This clone has more than one count but fewer than ten. This sequence joins TRBV19 and TRBJ1-5; 9 nucleotides align to TRBD1. Germline V gene data show CDR1 as LNHDA and CDR2 as SQIVND (reference sequence). This CDR3 spans 16 amino acids. The V and J ends lost 4 bases and 0 bases, in that order; junction bases with no gene match: 4. The CDR3 region has the DNA TGTGCCAGTAGTACCGGGACAGGGAGTAGCAATCAGCCCCAGCATTTT. Its translation: CASSTGTGSSNQPQHF. Combining the CDR3 with reference TRBV19 and TRBJ1-5 gives the whole variable domain DGGITQSPKYLFRKEGQNVTLSCEQNLNHDAMYWYRQDPGQGLRLIYYSQIVNDFQKGDIAEGYSVSREKKESFPLTVTSAQKNPTAFYLCASSTGTGSSNQPQHFGDGTRLSIL.

The J gene is TRBJ1-1, the V gene TRBV7-2, with a tentative D call TRBD1 (5 bases). Germline V gives CDR1 SGHTA, CDR2 FQGNSA. V shed 8 bases and J shed 3 bases, with 13 bases lying between them. CDR3 size: 13 residues. The CDR3 protein is CASLHGGDTEAFF. DNA for the CDR3: TGTGCCAGCCTCCACGGGGGGGACACTGAAGCTTTCTTT.

J is TRBJ1-1 and V is TRBV7-3; D unclear. The CDR3 has 13 residues. V lost 9 bases, J lost 4 bases, and 15 bases lay in between. In germline, CDR1 is SGHTA, CDR2 FQGTGA. This chain's CDR3 is CASMVTRGTEAFF. CDR3 coding DNA: TGTGCCAGTATGGTTACGCGGGGCACTGAAGCTTTCTTT.

This clone has just a few counts. The V call is TRBV30, the J call TRBJ2-3; possibly TRBD1 for D (5 bases). V was trimmed by 1 base and J by 8 bases, leaving 10 bases between them. This CDR3 has 12 residues. Looked up from germline, CDR1 is GTSNPN and CDR2 is SVGIG (reference sequence). The CDR3 reads CAWSEGQSTQYF. The CDR3 coding sequence is TGTGCCTGGAGTGAAGGACAAAGTACGCAGTATTTT.

V and J are TRBV18 and TRBJ2-1; 9 bases line up with TRBD2. This CDR3 spans 17 amino acids. Trimming cost V 3 bases and J 3 bases; bases outside gene matches: 9. CDR1 and CDR2 from the germline V gene are KGHSH and LQKENI. This CDR3 is CASSPLGASGDYNEQFF. Written as DNA, the CDR3 is TGTGCCAGCTCACCCTTAGGCGCTAGCGGGGACTACAATGAGCAGTTCTTC.